The source of this T cell receptor (beta chain) is a study of T cell responses to AZD1222 COVID-19 vaccine. Findings and caveats of the study: Among spike-specific TCRs, nearly half reportedly target unmutated variant regions. Spike-wide coverage was observed for vaccine-associated CD4 TCRs, with dominant responses at 160-218 and 743-854.

CDR1 is SGHRS, CDR2 YFSETQ, per germline. The CDR3 length is 14 residues. V shed 4 bases and J shed 3 bases, with 10 bases lying between them. TCRdb's table, derived via immunoSEQ multiplex PCR, lists solely in-frame clones and lacks some. This table has about 92,000 clones, just over 85% appearing once. A note on this clone: Its antigen remains unidentified.

The receptor's source is an adult in good health. The V call is TRBV5-1, the J call TRBJ1-4; D is unresolved. This specimen consisted of peripheral blood, obtained on day 0 of AZD1222 vaccination. Written as DNA, the CDR3 is TGCGCCAGCAGCCTGGAGACGGCTAATGAAAAACTGTTTTTT. Translated, it gives CASSLETANEKLFF.